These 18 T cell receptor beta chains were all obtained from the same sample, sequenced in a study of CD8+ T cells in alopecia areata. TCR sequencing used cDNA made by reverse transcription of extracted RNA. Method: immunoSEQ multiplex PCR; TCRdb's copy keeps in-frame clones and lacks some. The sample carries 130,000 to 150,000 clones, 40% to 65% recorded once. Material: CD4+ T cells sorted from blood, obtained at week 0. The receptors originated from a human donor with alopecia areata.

This chain's CDR3 is CASSHYGLAGRNEQFF. The CDR3 nucleotides are TGCGCCAGCAGCCACTACGGACTAGCGGGGCGTAATGAGCAGTTCTTC. V and J are TRBV4-1 and TRBJ2-1, with 12 bases identical to TRBD2. Germline V lookup: CDR1 MGHRA, CDR2 YSYEKL. V lost 3 bases, J lost 7 bases, and 7 bases stayed unmatched. The CDR3 contains 16 residues.

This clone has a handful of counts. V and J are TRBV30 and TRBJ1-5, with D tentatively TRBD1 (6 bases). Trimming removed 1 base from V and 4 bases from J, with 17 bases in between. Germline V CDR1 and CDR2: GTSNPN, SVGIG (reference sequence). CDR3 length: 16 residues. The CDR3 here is CAWSEGGGIRNQPQHF. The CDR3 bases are TGTGCCTGGAGTGAGGGCGGGGGCATAAGGAATCAGCCCCAGCATTTT.

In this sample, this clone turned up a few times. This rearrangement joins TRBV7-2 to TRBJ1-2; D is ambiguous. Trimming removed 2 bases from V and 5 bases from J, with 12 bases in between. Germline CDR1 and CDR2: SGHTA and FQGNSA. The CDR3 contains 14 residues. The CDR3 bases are TGTGCCAGCAGCTTAACTCCAGGCCCGTATGGCTACACCTTC. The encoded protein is CASSLTPGPYGYTF.

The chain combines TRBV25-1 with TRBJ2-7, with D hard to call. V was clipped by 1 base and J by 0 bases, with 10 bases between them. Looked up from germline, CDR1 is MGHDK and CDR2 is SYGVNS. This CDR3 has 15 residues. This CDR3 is CASSESGRLSYEQYF. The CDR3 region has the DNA TGTGCCAGCAGTGAATCCGGACGCCTCTCCTACGAGCAGTACTTC.

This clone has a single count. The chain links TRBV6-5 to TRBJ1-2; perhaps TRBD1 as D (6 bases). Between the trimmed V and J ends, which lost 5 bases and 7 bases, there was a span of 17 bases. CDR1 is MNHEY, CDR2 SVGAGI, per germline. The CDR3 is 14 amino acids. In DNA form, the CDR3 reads TGTGCCAGCAGTGAACACTTACAGGGCTCTGGCTACACCTTC. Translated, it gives CASSEHLQGSGYTF.

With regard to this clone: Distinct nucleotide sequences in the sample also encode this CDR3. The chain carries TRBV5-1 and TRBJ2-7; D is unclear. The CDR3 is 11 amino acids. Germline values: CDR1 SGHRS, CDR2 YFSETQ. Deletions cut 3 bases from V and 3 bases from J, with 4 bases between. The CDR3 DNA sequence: TGCGCCAGCAGCTCGAACTACGAGCAGTACTTC. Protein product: CASSSNYEQYF.

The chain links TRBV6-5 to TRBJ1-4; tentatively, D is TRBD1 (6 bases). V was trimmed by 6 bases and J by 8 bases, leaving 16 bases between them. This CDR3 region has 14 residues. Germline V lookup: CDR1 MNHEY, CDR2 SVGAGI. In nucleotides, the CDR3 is TGTGCCAGCAGGGGCCAGGGGTTTGGCGAAAAACTGTTTTTT. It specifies CASRGQGFGEKLFF.

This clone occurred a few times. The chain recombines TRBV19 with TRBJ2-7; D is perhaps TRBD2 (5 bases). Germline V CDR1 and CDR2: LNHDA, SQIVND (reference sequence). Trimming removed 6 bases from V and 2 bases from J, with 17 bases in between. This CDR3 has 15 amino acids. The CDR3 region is CASRQTRSGPYEQYF. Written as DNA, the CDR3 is TGTGCCAGTAGGCAGACCCGCAGCGGTCCCTACGAGCAGTACTTC.

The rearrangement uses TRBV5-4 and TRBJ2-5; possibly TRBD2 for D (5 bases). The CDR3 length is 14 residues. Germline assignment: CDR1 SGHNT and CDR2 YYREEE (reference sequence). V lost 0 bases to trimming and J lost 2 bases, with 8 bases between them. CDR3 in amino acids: CASSLVSAQETQYF. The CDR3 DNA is TGTGCCAGCAGCTTGGTTAGCGCTCAAGAGACCCAGTACTTC.

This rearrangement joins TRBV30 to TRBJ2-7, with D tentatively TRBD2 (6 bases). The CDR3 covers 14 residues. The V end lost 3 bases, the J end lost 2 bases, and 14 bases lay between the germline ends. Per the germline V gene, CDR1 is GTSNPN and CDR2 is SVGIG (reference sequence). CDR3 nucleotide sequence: TGTGCCTGGAGATCCAGCGGGCGCACCTACGAGCAGTACTTC. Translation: CAWRSSGRTYEQYF.

Here the CDR3 reads CASSLVNEQFF. In nucleotides, the CDR3 is TGTGCCAGCAGCTTAGTCAATGAGCAGTTCTTC. J is TRBJ2-1 and V is TRBV7-2; D ambiguous. CDR1 is SGHTA and CDR2 is FQGNSA in the germline V gene. The CDR3 consists of 11 residues. V lost 1 base, J lost 6 bases, and 1 base lay in between. The whole variable domain, filled in from reference TRBV7-2 and TRBJ2-1, reads GAGVSQSPSNKVTEKGKDVELRCDPISGHTALYWYRQSLGQGLEFLIYFQGNSAPDKSGLPSDRFSAERTGGSVSTLTIQRTQQEDSAVYLCASSLVNEQFFGPGTRLTVL.

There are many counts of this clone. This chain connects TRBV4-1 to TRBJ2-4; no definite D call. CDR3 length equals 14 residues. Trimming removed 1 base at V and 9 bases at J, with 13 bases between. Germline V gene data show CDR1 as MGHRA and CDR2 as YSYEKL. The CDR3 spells CASSQGVGIGIQYF. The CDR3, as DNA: TGCGCCAGCAGCCAAGGAGTGGGAATTGGCATTCAGTACTTC.

The CDR3 nucleotides read TGCGCCAGCAGCAGACTAGCGGGAGGTGTCAATGAGCAGTTCTTC. Translating it yields CASSRLAGGVNEQFF. The chain employs TRBV4-3 and TRBJ2-1; TRBD2 matches at 13 bases. The V gene end was trimmed by 5 bases and the J gene end by 6 bases; junction bases not matched to a gene: 4. CDR3 size: 15 residues. The V gene's germline CDR1 is LGHNA and CDR2 YSLEER.

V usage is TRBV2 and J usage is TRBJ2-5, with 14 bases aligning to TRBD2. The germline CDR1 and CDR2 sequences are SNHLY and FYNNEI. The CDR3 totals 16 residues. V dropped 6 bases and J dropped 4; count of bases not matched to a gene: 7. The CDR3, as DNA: TGTGCCAGCAGCTTGATGACTAGCGGGAGGGGAGAGACCCAGTACTTC. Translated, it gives CASSLMTSGRGETQYF.

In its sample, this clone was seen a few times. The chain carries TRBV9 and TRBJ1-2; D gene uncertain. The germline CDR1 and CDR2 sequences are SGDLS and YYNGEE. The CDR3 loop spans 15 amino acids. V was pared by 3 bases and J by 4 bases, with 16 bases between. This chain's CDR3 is CASSERNDGIYGYTF. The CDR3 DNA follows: TGTGCCAGCAGCGAGCGCAACGACGGAATCTATGGCTACACCTTC. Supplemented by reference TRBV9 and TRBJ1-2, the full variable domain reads DSGVTQTPKHLITATGQRVTLRCSPRSGDLSVYWYQQSLDQGLQFLIQYYNGEERAKGNILERFSAQQFPDLHSELNLSSLELGDSALYFCASSERNDGIYGYTFGSGTRLTVV.

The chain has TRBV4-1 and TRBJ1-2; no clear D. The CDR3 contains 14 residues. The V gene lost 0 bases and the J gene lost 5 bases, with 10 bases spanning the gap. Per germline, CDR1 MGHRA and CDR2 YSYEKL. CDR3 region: CASSQDWGAYGYTF. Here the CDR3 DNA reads TGCGCCAGCAGCCAAGATTGGGGTGCATATGGCTACACCTTC.

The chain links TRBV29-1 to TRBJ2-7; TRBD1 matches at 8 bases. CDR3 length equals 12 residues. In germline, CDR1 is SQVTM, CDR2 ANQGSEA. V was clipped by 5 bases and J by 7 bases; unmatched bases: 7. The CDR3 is CSVRTGGGEQYF. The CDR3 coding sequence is TGCAGCGTTCGCACAGGGGGAGGAGAGCAGTACTTC.

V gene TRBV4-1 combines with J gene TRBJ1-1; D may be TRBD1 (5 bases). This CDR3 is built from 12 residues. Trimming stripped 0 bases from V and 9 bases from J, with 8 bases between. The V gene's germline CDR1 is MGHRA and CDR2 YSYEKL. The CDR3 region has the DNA TGCGCCAGCAGCCAAGATGGGGCACAAGCTTTCTTT. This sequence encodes CASSQDGAQAFF.